This section outlines one TCR beta chain sequence together with its context. Its antigen has not been determined. No much larger clonotype is one base removed from it; base qualities were not supplied. This entry comes from a study of CD4 and CD8 cells across lung adenocarcinoma regions (dated by TCRdb to between 2018 and 2020). For context, the study as a whole: The study compared tumor centers with tumor margins to examine intratumor heterogeneity of the T cell receptor repertoire.

Patients with localized lung adenocarcinoma, a subtype of non-small cell lung cancer, were used as donors. These samples came from the margins of localized lung adenocarcinomas. For TCR repertoire analysis, CD8+ T cells from tumor tissue were profiled apart from CD4+ T cells. CDR1 and CDR2 (MNHEY, SVGAGI) derive from the germline V gene. The CDR3 sequence holds 15 residues, the cysteine and phenylalanine included. Left in the record is the CDR3 DNA by itself, 45 bases read in frame from the first base. V lost 4 bases and J lost 12 bases; the stretch between them is 22 bases long. The method was PCR. The sequencing machine was a HiSeq X Ten. In TCRdb, the public reads were trimmed at Q25 with fastp and aligned with MiXCR, with productive beta chains retained. Rows are unified per CDR3 protein, each entry keeping the most common DNA and genes. This sample comprises about 12,000 distinct CDR3 sequences, 45% to 55% of them detected only once. The biggest ten clones account for 26% of the sample.

The receptor was isolated from a female donor with lung adenocarcinoma. The CD4 and CD8 labels of this study may be unreliable. The sequencing sample was made of CD8+ T cells from the margin of a lung tumor. This specimen's cell subset or site label, per the study, means: tumor margin region. The chain is encoded by TRBV6-5 joined to TRBJ2-1; the D gene assignment is ambiguous. The CDR3 reads as follows: CASSLDPGSYDAQFF. The DNA sequence reads TGTGCCAGCAGTTTGGACCCGGGCTCCTACGATGCGCAGTTCTTC.